This TCR beta chain appears in the sequencing data of a study of radiation and T cells in renal cell carcinoma. Study background: Nephrectomy followed 15 Gy stereotactic body radiation by 4 weeks.

Study conclusions and caveats: Top tumor clonotypes rose in blood 2 weeks post-radiation, then contracted.

Repertoires were generated with immunoSEQ multiplex PCR, while TCRdb's copy carries only in-frame clones and drops some. The sample carries 150,000 or so clones, over 65% recorded once. About this clone itself: What it binds is not known.

Time point in this sample: baseline pretreatment blood. Indicated treatment: 15 Gy SBRT to primary tumor, nephrectomy 4 weeks later. After SBRT, blood was collected at 2 and 4 weeks, plus baseline. Specimen: blood, collected from a patient whose treatment included radiotherapy and nephrectomy. This clonotype originated in a woman in her forties or fifties with renal cell carcinoma.

The CDR3 nucleotides are TGTGCCAGTAGTATAGGTCAGTACAATGAGCAGTTCTTC. This encodes CASSIGQYNEQFF. The chain has TRBV19 and TRBJ2-1; no firm D call. Germline loops: CDR1 LNHDA, CDR2 SQIVND (reference sequence). The CDR3 length is 13 residues. Trimming stripped 1 base from V and 4 bases from J, with 5 bases between.